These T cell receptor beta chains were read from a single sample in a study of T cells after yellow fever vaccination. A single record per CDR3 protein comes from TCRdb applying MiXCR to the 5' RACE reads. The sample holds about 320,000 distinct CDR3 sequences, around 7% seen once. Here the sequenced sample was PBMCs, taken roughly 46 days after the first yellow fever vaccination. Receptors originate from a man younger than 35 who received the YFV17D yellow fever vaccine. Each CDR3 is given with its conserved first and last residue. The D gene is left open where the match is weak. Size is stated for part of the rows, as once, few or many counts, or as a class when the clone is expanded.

CASSQDRGLHYGYTF | TGTGCCAGCAGCCAAGATCGTGGGCTGCACTATGGCTACACCTTC | TRBV14 | few | TRBJ1-2 | -
CASSYSGQYYGYTF | TGTGCCAGCAGTTACTCCGGACAGTATTATGGCTACACCTTC | TRBV6-2/TRBV6-3 | few | TRBJ1-2 | -
CASRNGGQGTDTQYF | TGTGCCAGCAGGAACGGAGGCCAGGGCACAGATACGCAGTATTTT | TRBV5-4 | - | TRBJ2-3 | -
CAWTAGGGFYGYTF | TGTGCCTGGACTGCTGGTGGGGGGTTCTATGGCTACACCTTC | TRBV30 | few | TRBJ1-2 | -
CASKTGTGYYEQYF | TGTGCCAGCAAGACCGGGACAGGATACTACGAGCAGTACTTC | TRBV12-3/TRBV12-4 | - | TRBJ2-7 | TRBD1
CASSKRGGTNEQFF | TGTGCCAGCAGCAAGCGGGGGGGGACGAATGAGCAGTTCTTC | TRBV7-3 | many | TRBJ2-1 | TRBD2
CSASGQIVAKNIQYF | TGCAGTGCTAGCGGGCAGATAGTAGCCAAAAACATTCAGTACTTC | TRBV20-1 | - | TRBJ2-4 | -
CASSGGQGTSSYNEQFF | TGTGCCAGCAGTGGGGGACAAGGGACGAGCTCCTACAATGAGCAGTTCTTC | TRBV12-3/TRBV12-4 | - | TRBJ2-1 | -
CASSEEAAGELFF | TGTGCCAGCAGTGAAGAGGCGGCCGGGGAGCTGTTTTTT | TRBV2 | many | TRBJ2-2 | -
CAIQPGVGTEAFF | TGTGCCATCCAACCAGGGGTGGGCACTGAAGCTTTCTTT | TRBV6-6 | - | TRBJ1-1 | -
CASSFYREAFF | TGTGCCAGCAGTTTTTACAGGGAAGCTTTCTTT | TRBV28 | - | TRBJ1-1 | -
CASSIQPGTGVNEQFF | TGCGCCAGCAGCATACAGCCCGGGACAGGGGTCAATGAGCAGTTCTTC | TRBV5-1 | many | TRBJ2-1 | TRBD1
CASSIGAGTHLPYEQYF | TGTGCCAGCAGCATAGGGGCCGGGACCCATTTACCCTACGAGCAGTACTTC | TRBV7-9 | few | TRBJ2-7 | -
CATLSPGANVLTF | TGTGCCACCTTGTCCCCCGGGGCCAACGTCCTGACTTTC | TRBV6-4 | few | TRBJ2-6 | -
CSAGTGGPQHF | TGCAGTGCAGGGACAGGGGGTCCCCAGCATTTT | TRBV20-1 | - | TRBJ1-5 | TRBD1
CSARDGRGEKLFF | TGCAGTGCTAGAGACGGACGCGGGGAAAAACTGTTTTTT | TRBV20-1 | few | TRBJ1-4 | -
CASSSTGGNENEQFF | TGCGCCAGCAGCTCGACAGGGGGCAATGAGAATGAGCAGTTCTTC | TRBV5-1 | many | TRBJ2-1 | TRBD1
CASSPGQGYNDGYTF | TGTGCCAGCTCACCAGGACAGGGTTATAATGATGGCTACACCTTC | TRBV18 | few | TRBJ1-2 | TRBD1
CASSYGGKLFF | TGTGCCAGCAGCTATGGGGGGAAGCTGTTTTTT | TRBV7-3 | many | TRBJ2-2 | -
CASSATSGSYNEHFF | TGTGCCAGCAGTGCAACTAGCGGCTCCTACAATGAGCATTTCTTC | TRBV2 | - | TRBJ2-1 | TRBD2
CASSFGTGGYGYTF | TGTGCCAGCAGTTTTGGGACAGGGGGGTATGGCTACACCTTC | TRBV27 | many | TRBJ1-2 | TRBD1
CASSTKRAYEQYF | TGTGCCAGCAGCACAAAAAGGGCCTACGAGCAGTACTTC | TRBV12-3/TRBV12-4 | - | TRBJ2-7 | -
CASSKTSGGYNEQFF | TGCGCCAGCAGCAAAACTAGCGGGGGGTACAATGAGCAGTTCTTC | TRBV10-2 | few | TRBJ2-1 | TRBD2
CASSPRTSGVSGELFF | TGTGCCAGCAGCCCCAGGACTAGCGGGGTATCCGGGGAGCTGTTTTTT | TRBV7-8 | - | TRBJ2-2 | TRBD2
CSVDRNTEAFF | TGCAGCGTTGATCGGAACACTGAAGCTTTCTTT | TRBV29-1 | many | TRBJ1-1 | -
CASSNRGATPGTQYF | TGTGCCAGCAGCAATAGAGGGGCTACCCCAGGGACCCAGTACTTC | TRBV3-1 | - | TRBJ2-5 | -
CASSGGSFRAYGYTF | TGTGCCAGCAGCGGAGGCTCTTTTAGGGCCTATGGCTACACCTTC | TRBV3-1 | few | TRBJ1-2 | -
CSAREGTLGEKLFF | TGCAGTGCTAGAGAGGGCACCCTCGGTGAAAAACTGTTTTTT | TRBV20-1 | few | TRBJ1-4 | -
CASSVDSLDIQYF | TGTGCCAGCAGCGTAGATAGCTTAGACATTCAGTACTTC | TRBV9 | few | TRBJ2-4 | -
CASSHSGGNQPQHF | TGTGCCAGCAGCCATTCTGGGGGCAATCAGCCCCAGCATTTT | TRBV3-1 | - | TRBJ1-5 | -
CASSTRLASSYNEQFF | TGTGCCAGCAGCACAAGACTAGCTTCAAGCTACAATGAGCAGTTCTTC | TRBV11-2 | - | TRBJ2-1 | TRBD2
CASSEFGSRDTEAFF | TGTGCCAGCAGTGAATTCGGCAGCCGAGACACTGAAGCTTTCTTT | TRBV6-1 | few | TRBJ1-1 | -
CASSPGTGDYNSPLHF | TGCGCCAGCAGCCCCGGGACAGGGGACTATAATTCACCCCTCCACTTT | TRBV4-3 | - | TRBJ1-6 | TRBD1
CASSLGRTLETQYF | TGTGCCAGCAGCTTAGGTAGAACCCTAGAGACCCAGTACTTC | TRBV7-2 | few | TRBJ2-5 | -
CASSLGGGTGNTIYF | TGTGCCAGCAGCTTAGGCGGGGGAACTGGAAACACCATATATTTT | TRBV7-2 | - | TRBJ1-3 | -
CAISPDSYNQPQHF | TGTGCCATCAGTCCGGACAGCTACAATCAGCCCCAGCATTTT | TRBV10-3 | many | TRBJ1-5 | -
CASSQDRGQVYNEQFF | TGCGCCAGCAGCCAAGATAGGGGACAGGTCTACAATGAGCAGTTCTTC | TRBV4-1 | - | TRBJ2-1 | TRBD1
CASSLRGVGTDTQYF | TGCGCCAGCAGCCTACGGGGGGTTGGCACAGATACGCAGTATTTT | TRBV5-1 | many | TRBJ2-3 | TRBD2
CASSQHSTEAFF | TGTGCCAGCAGCCAGCACAGCACTGAAGCTTTCTTT | TRBV7-9 | - | TRBJ1-1 | -
CASSLAGGALSGYTF | TGTGCCAGCAGCTTAGCGGGGGGCGCGCTTAGTGGCTACACCTTC | TRBV7-2 | many | TRBJ1-2 | -
CASSYSGNYGYTF | TGTGCCAGCAGTTACTCAGGGAACTATGGCTACACCTTC | TRBV6-5 | many | TRBJ1-2 | -
CASSSTSYGTENTGELFF | TGTGCCAGCAGCTCCACTTCGTACGGGACGGAGAACACCGGGGAGCTGTTTTTT | TRBV28 | - | TRBJ2-2 | -
CASSPRDRDHNEQFF | TGTGCCAGCAGCCCCCGGGACAGGGACCACAATGAGCAGTTCTTC | TRBV11-2 | few | TRBJ2-1 | TRBD1
CASTDNPSGQLFF | TGTGCCAGCACTGATAACCCCAGCGGGCAACTGTTTTTT | TRBV27 | few | TRBJ1-4 | -
CASSFGQGDSPLHF | TGTGCCAGCAGCTTTGGACAGGGAGATTCACCCCTCCACTTT | TRBV7-8 | few | TRBJ1-6 | TRBD1
CASSQRPEAFF | TGTGCCAGCAGTCAGCGTCCTGAAGCTTTCTTT | TRBV21-1 | - | TRBJ1-1 | -
CASGSPSGYTDTQYF | TGTGCCAGCGGTTCACCTAGCGGATACACAGATACGCAGTATTTT | TRBV12-3/TRBV12-4 | - | TRBJ2-3 | TRBD2
CASSQDGRRYTF | TGTGCCAGCAGCCAAGATGGCAGGCGCTACACCTTC | TRBV4-2 | - | TRBJ1-2 | -
CASSLGNPSWNTGELFF | TGTGCCAGCAGTTTGGGCAATCCCTCTTGGAACACCGGGGAGCTGTTTTTT | TRBV27 | few | TRBJ2-2 | -
CACQSIGADTEAFF | TGTGCCTGCCAATCAATCGGGGCCGACACTGAAGCTTTCTTT | TRBV2 | few | TRBJ1-1 | -
CASSYRRSQETQYF | TGTGCCAGCAGTTACAGGAGGAGCCAAGAGACCCAGTACTTC | TRBV6-2/TRBV6-3 | - | TRBJ2-5 | -
CASSLQGGFEETQYF | TGCGCCAGCAGCCTACAGGGGGGGTTTGAAGAGACCCAGTACTTC | TRBV5-1 | - | TRBJ2-5 | -
CASSPEGYNEQFF | TGTGCCAGCAGTCCGGAGGGGTACAATGAGCAGTTCTTC | TRBV7-9 | many | TRBJ2-1 | -